This TCR beta chain was recorded in a study of control samples from healthy donors and cancer patients. This clone was picked up one time. Assay used: immunoSEQ multiplex PCR; TCRdb lists only in-frame clones, some missing. The profile covers some 130,000 clones, with around nine tenths appearing a single time and almost 2.5% taken by the ten largest. The CDR3 sequence is 13 residues long. CDR1 MDHEN and CDR2 SYDVKM come from the germline V gene. After removal of 5 bases from V and 4 bases from J, the junction contained 3 bases not matched to a gene. This sequence was found in a man younger than 35 in good health. This chain connects TRBV28 to TRBJ1-2, with TRBD1 matching 8 bases. Sequencing input: blood. The CDR3 region has the DNA TGTGCCAGCAGTCAAGGACAGGGCTATGGCTACACCTTC. It yields the protein CASSQGQGYGYTF.